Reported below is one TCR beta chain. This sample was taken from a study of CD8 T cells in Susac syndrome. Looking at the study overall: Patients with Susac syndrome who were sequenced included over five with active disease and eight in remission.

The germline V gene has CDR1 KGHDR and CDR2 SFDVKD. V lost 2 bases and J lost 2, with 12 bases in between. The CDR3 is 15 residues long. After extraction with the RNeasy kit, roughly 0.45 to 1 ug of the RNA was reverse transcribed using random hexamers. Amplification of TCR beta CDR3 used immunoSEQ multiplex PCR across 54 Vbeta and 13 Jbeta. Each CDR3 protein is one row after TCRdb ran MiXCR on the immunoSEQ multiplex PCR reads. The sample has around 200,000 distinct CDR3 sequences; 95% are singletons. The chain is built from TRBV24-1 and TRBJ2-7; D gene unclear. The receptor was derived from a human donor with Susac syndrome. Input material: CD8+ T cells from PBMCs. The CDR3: CATSDSHDGTYEQYF. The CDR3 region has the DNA TGTGCCACCAGTGATTCTCACGACGGTACCTACGAGCAGTACTTC.